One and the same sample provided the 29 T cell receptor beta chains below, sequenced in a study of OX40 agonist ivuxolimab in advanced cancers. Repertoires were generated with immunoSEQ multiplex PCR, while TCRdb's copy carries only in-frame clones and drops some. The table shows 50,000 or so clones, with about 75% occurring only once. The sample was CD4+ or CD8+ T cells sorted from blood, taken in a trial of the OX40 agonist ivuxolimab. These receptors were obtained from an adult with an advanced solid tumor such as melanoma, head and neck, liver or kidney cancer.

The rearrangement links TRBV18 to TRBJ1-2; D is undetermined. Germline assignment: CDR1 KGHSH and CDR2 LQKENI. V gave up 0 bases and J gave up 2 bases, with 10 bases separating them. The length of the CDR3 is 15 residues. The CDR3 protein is CASSPPLAANYGYTF. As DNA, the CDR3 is TGTGCCAGCTCACCACCGTTGGCAGCGAACTATGGCTACACCTTC.

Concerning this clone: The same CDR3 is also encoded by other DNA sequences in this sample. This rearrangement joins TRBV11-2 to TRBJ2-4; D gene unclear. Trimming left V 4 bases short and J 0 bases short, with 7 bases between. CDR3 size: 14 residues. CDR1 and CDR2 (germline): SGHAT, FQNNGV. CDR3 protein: CASSSRLAKNIQYF. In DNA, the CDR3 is TGTGCCAGCAGCTCCCGGTTAGCCAAAAACATTCAGTACTTC.

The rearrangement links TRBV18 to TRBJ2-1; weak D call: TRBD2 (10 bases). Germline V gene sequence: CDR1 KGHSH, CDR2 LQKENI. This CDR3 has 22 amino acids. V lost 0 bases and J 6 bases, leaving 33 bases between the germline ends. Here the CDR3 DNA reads TGTGCCAGCTCACCACCGGGACAGGGAGTGCTAGCGGGAGAAGGTCTTCTCAATGAGCAGTTCTTC. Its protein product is CASSPPGQGVLAGEGLLNEQFF.

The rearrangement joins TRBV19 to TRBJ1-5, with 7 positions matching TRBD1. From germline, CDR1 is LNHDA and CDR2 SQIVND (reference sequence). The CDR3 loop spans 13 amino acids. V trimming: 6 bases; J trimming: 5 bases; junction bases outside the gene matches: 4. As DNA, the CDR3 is TGTGCCAGTAGCCGGGACAGCGATCAGCCCCAGCATTTT. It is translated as CASSRDSDQPQHF.

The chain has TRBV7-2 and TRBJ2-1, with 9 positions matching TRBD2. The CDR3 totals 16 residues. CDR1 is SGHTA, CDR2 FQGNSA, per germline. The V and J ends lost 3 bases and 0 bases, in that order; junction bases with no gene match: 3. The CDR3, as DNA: TGTGCCAGCAGCTTTGGTAGCGGGAGCTCCTACAATGAGCAGTTCTTC. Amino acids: CASSFGSGSSYNEQFF.

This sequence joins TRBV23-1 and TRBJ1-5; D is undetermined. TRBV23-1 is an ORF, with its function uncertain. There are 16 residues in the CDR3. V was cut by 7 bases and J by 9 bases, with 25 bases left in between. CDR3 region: CASKCLSPEGLGPQHF. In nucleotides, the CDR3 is TGCGCCAGCAAGTGTTTAAGTCCCGAAGGTCTGGGGCCCCAGCATTTT.

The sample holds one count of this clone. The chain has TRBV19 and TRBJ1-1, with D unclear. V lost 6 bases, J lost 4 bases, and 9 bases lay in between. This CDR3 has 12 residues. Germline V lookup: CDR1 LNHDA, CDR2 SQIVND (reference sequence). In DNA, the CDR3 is TGTGCCAGTAGCGGTTTCTTCACTGAAGCTTTCTTT. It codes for CASSGFFTEAFF.

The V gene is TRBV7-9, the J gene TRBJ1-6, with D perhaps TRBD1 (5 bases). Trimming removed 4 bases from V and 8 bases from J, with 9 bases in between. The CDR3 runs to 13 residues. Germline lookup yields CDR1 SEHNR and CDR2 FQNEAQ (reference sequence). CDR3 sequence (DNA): TGTGCCAGCAGCTCCGACAGAGATTCACCCCTCCACTTT. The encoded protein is CASSSDRDSPLHF.

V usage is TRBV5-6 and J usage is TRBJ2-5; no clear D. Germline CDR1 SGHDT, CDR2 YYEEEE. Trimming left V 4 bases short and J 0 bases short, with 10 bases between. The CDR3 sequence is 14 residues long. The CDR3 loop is CASSAWTDQETQYF. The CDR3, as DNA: TGTGCCAGCAGCGCGTGGACGGACCAAGAGACCCAGTACTTC.

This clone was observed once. The CDR3 sequence: CASSLSFGGMGYTF. CDR3 DNA sequence: TGTGCCAGCAGCTTGAGCTTTGGGGGTATGGGCTACACCTTC. The V gene is TRBV5-5, the J gene TRBJ1-2, with D tentatively TRBD1 (5 bases). Germline V gives CDR1 SGHKS, CDR2 YYEKEE (reference sequence). The CDR3 runs to 14 residues. Trimming removed 1 base from V and 8 bases from J, with 15 bases in between.

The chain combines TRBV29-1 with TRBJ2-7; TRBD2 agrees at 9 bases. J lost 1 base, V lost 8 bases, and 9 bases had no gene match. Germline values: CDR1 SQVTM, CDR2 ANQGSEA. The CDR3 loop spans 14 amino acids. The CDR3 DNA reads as TGCAGCTTCTGGGGGGCGGGAGGGTCCTACGAGCAGTACTTC. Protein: CSFWGAGGSYEQYF.

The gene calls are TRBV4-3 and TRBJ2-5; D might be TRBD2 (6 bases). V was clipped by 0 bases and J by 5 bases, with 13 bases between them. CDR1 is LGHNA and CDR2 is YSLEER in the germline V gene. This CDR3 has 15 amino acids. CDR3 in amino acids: CASSQDPGLWETQYF. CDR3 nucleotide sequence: TGCGCCAGCAGCCAAGATCCGGGACTTTGGGAGACCCAGTACTTC.

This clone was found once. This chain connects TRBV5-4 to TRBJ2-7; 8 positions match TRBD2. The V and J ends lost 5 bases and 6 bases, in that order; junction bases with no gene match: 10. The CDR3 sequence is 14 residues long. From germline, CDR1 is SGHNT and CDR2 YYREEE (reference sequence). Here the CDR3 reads CASREAGVGGEQYF. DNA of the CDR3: TGTGCCAGCAGGGAAGCGGGAGTAGGTGGCGAGCAGTACTTC.

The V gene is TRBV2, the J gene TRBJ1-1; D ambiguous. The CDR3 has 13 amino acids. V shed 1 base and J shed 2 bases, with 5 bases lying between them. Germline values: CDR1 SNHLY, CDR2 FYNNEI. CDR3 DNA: TGTGCCAGCAGTGAAGATTTTAACACTGAAGCTTTCTTT. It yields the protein CASSEDFNTEAFF.

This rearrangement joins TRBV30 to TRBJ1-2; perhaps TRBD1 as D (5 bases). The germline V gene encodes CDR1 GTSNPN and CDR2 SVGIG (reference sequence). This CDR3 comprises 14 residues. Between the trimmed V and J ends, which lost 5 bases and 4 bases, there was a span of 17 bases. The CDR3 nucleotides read TGTGCCTGGGCTGGACAAGGGCTAATCTATGGCTACACCTTC. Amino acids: CAWAGQGLIYGYTF.

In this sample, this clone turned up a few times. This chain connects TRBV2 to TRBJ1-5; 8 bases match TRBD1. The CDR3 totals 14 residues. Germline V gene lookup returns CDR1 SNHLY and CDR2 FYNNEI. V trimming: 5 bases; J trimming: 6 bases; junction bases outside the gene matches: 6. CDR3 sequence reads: CASSSGGRGQPQHF. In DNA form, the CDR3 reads TGTGCCAGCAGTTCAGGGGGCCGGGGTCAGCCCCAGCATTTT.

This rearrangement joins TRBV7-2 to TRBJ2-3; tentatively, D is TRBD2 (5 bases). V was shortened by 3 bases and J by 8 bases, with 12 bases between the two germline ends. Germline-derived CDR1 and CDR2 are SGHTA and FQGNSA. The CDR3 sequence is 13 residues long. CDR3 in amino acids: CASSLAGLGTQYF. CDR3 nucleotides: TGTGCCAGCAGCTTGGCGGGTCTCGGTACGCAGTATTTT. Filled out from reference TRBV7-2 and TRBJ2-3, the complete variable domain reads GAGVSQSPSNKVTEKGKDVELRCDPISGHTALYWYRQSLGQGLEFLIYFQGNSAPDKSGLPSDRFSAERTGGSVSTLTIQRTQQEDSAVYLCASSLAGLGTQYFGPGTRLTVL.

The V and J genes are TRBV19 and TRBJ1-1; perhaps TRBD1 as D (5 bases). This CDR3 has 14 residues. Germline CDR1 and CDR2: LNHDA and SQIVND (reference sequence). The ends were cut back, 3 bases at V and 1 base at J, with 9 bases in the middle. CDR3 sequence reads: CASSIWTQNTEAFF. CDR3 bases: TGTGCCAGTAGTATCTGGACACAGAACACTGAAGCTTTCTTT.

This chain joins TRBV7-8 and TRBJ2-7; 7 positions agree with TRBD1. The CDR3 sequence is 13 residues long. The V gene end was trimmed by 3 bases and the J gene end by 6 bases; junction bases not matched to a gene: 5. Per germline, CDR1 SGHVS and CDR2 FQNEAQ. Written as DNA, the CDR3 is TGTGCCAGCAGCTTTGGGACAGTGCCCGAGCAGTACTTC. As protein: CASSFGTVPEQYF.

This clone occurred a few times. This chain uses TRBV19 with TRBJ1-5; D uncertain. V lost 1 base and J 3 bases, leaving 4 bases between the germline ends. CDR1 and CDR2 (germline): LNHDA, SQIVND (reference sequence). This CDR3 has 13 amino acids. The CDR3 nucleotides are TGTGCCAGTAGTATAGGCTACAATCAGCCCCAGCATTTT. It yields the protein CASSIGYNQPQHF.

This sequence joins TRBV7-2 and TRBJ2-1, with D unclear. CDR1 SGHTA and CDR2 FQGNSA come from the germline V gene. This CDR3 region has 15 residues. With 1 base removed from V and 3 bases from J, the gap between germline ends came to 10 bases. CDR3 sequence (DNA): TGTGCCAGCAGCTTAGTGGTTAGTTTCTACAATGAGCAGTTCTTC. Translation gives CASSLVVSFYNEQFF. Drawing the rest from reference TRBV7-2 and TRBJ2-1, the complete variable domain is GAGVSQSPSNKVTEKGKDVELRCDPISGHTALYWYRQSLGQGLEFLIYFQGNSAPDKSGLPSDRFSAERTGGSVSTLTIQRTQQEDSAVYLCASSLVVSFYNEQFFGPGTRLTVL.

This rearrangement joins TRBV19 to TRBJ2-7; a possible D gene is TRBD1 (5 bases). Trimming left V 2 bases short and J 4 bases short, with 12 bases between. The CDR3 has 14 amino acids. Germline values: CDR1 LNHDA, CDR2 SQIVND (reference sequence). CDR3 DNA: TGTGCCAGTAGTATACAGGGAAGTGGGTACGAGCAGTACTTC. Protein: CASSIQGSGYEQYF.

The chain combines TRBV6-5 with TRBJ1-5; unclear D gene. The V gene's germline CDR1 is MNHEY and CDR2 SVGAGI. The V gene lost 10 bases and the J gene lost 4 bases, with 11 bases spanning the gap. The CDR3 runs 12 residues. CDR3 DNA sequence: TGTGCCACCCATACTCCAAATCAGCCCCAGCATTTT. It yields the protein CATHTPNQPQHF.

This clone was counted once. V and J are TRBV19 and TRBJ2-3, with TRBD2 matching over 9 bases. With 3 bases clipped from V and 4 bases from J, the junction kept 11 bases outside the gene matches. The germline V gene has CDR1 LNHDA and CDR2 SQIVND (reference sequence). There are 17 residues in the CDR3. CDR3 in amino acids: CASSIIGGRAGADTQYF. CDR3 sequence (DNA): TGTGCCAGTAGTATTATTGGCGGGAGGGCCGGGGCAGATACGCAGTATTTT.

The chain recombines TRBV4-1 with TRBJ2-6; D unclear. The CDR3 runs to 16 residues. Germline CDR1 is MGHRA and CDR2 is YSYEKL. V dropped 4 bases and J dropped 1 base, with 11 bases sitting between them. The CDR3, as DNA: TGCGCCAGCAGCCTCCGACAAGGGTCTGGGGCCAACGTCCTGACTTTC. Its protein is CASSLRQGSGANVLTF.

The CDR3 DNA is TGTGCCAGCAGTCCCCTGACAGGGCTTGACTATGGCTACACCTTC. As protein: CASSPLTGLDYGYTF. The rearrangement uses TRBV27 and TRBJ1-2, with 7 bases identical to TRBD1. Germline-derived CDR1 and CDR2 are MNHEY and SMNVEV (reference sequence). Trimming took 5 bases from V and 3 from J; bases not matched to a gene: 9. The CDR3 runs to 15 residues.

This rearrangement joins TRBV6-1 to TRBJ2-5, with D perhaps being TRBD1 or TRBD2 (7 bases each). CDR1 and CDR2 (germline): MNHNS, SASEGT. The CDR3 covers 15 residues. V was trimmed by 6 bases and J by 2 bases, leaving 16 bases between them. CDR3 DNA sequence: TGTGCCAGCAGCCCCACGGGGGGACAGCAAGAGACCCAGTACTTC. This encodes CASSPTGGQQETQYF.

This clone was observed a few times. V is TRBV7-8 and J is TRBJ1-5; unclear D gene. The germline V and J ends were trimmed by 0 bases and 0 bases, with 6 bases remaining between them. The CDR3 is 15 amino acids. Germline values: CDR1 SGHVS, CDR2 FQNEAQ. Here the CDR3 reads CASSLAGDSNQPQHF. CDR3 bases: TGTGCCAGCAGCTTAGCTGGGGATAGCAATCAGCCCCAGCATTTT.

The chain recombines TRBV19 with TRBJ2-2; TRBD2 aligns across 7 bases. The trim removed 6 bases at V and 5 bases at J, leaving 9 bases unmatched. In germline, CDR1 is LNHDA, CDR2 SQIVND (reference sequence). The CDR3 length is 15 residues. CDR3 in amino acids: CASSPFTSDTGELFF. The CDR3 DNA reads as TGTGCCAGTAGCCCATTTACTAGCGATACCGGGGAGCTGTTTTTT.